One sample yielded the 14 T cell receptor beta chains listed below, sequenced in a study of blood T cells in healthy people across ages. Then a second PCR, running roughly 6 to 11 cycles, was carried out with a sample-barcoded 5' primer and a J-beta primer mix. TCRdb recomputed calls from the 5' RACE reads with MiXCR, one row per CDR3 protein. The top ten clones hold 7% to 9% of a sample with 1.5 million to 2 million distinct CDR3 sequences, approximately 30% of them seen once. The sample was blood. Receptor source: a woman younger than 45 in good health.

This clonotype turned up a few times. The V call is TRBV18, the J call TRBJ2-1; 8 bases map to TRBD2. V dropped 6 bases and J dropped 7; count of bases not matched to a gene: 11. This CDR3 comprises 15 residues. The germline CDR1 and CDR2 sequences are KGHSH and LQKENI. The CDR3: CASSASRGGRNEQFF. CDR3 sequence (DNA): TGTGCCAGCTCGGCCTCTCGCGGGGGGCGGAATGAGCAGTTCTTC.

This clonotype occurred a few times. V usage is TRBV7-9 and J usage is TRBJ1-1; D remains ambiguous. The CDR3 is made up of 13 amino acids. With 1 base removed from V and 7 bases from J, the gap between germline ends came to 10 bases. The germline gives CDR1 SEHNR, CDR2 FQNEAQ (reference sequence). CDR3 DNA: TGTGCCAGCAGCTTAGTAGGACCGGTTGAAGCTTTCTTT. It codes for CASSLVGPVEAFF.

V usage is TRBV7-2 and J usage is TRBJ2-3; no firm D call. Germline V gene data show CDR1 as SGHTA and CDR2 as FQGNSA. CDR3 length equals 13 residues. Trimming left V 3 bases short and J 4 bases short, with 8 bases between. For the CDR3, the DNA is TGTGCCAGCAGCTTTGCTCGGGCAGATACGCAGTATTTT. Protein sequence: CASSFARADTQYF. The full variable domain, with the rest looked up from reference TRBV7-2 and TRBJ2-3, is GAGVSQSPSNKVTEKGKDVELRCDPISGHTALYWYRQSLGQGLEFLIYFQGNSAPDKSGLPSDRFSAERTGGSVSTLTIQRTQQEDSAVYLCASSFARADTQYFGPGTRLTVL.

The chain joins TRBV10-3 to TRBJ1-2, with a weak D call TRBD1 (5 bases). V was clipped by 0 bases and J by 8 bases, with 25 bases between them. This CDR3 has 18 residues. Per the germline V gene, CDR1 is ENHRY and CDR2 is SYGVKD. CDR3 residues: CAISESWGVVSLNGGYTF. The CDR3 region has the DNA TGTGCCATCAGTGAGTCCTGGGGGGTAGTATCCCTGAATGGCGGCTACACCTTC.

The chain uses TRBV29-1 and TRBJ1-1; D possibly corresponds to TRBD1 (5 bases). The germline V and J ends were trimmed by 5 bases and 6 bases, with 16 bases remaining between them. The CDR3 loop spans 13 amino acids. CDR1 and CDR2 from the germline V gene are SQVTM and ANQGSEA. The CDR3 is CSVRNLRDAEAFF. The DNA for the CDR3 is TGCAGCGTTCGTAATTTGAGGGACGCTGAAGCTTTCTTT. The variable domain in full, completed from reference TRBV29-1 and TRBJ1-1, reads SAVISQKPSRDICQRGTSLTIQCQVDSQVTMMFWYRQQPGQSLTLIATANQGSEATYESGFVIDKFPISRPNLTFSTLTVSNMSPEDSSIYLCSVRNLRDAEAFFGQGTRLTVV.

This clonotype was seen a few times. The chain links TRBV6-5 to TRBJ1-2, with a weak D call TRBD1 (5 bases). The germline V gene has CDR1 MNHEY and CDR2 SVGAGI. Trimming pared 0 bases from V and 2 bases from J, leaving 13 bases between. The CDR3 runs 16 residues. Here the CDR3 reads CASSYSSGAKNYGYTF. Here the CDR3 DNA reads TGTGCCAGCAGTTACTCCTCCGGGGCAAAAAACTATGGCTACACCTTC.

The V gene is TRBV5-5, the J gene TRBJ2-1, with 10 nucleotides matching TRBD1. The CDR3 totals 15 residues. V lost 3 bases and J lost 9; bases outside the gene matches: 9. Germline V gene data show CDR1 as SGHKS and CDR2 as YYEKEE (reference sequence). CDR3 protein: CASSSLGQGMGEQFF. The CDR3 DNA follows: TGTGCCAGCAGCTCATTGGGACAGGGGATGGGTGAGCAGTTCTTC. The complete variable domain, with remaining parts taken from reference TRBV5-5 and TRBJ2-1, reads DAGVTQSPTHLIKTRGQQVTLRCSPISGHKSVSWYQQVLGQGPQFIFQYYEKEERGRGNFPDRFSARQFPNYSSELNVNALLLGDSALYLCASSSLGQGMGEQFFGPGTRLTVL.

V gene TRBV6-2 or TRBV6-3 combines with J gene TRBJ1-1, with D tentatively TRBD1 (5 bases). This CDR3 is built from 15 residues. Germline assignment: CDR1 MNHEY and CDR2 SVGEGT. V was shortened by 7 bases and J by 7 bases, with 22 bases between the two germline ends. As DNA, the CDR3 is TGTGCCAGCACTCAACCGGGACCCTTAAGGGGTGAAGCTTTCTTT. Its protein is CASTQPGPLRGEAFF.

As concerns this clonotype: One end of the junction is discordant with germline, which a read error may explain. The chain employs TRBV14 and TRBJ2-6, with D uncertain. Germline CDR1 reads SGHDN; CDR2 reads FVKESK. The CDR3 loop spans 14 amino acids. The CDR3 nucleotides read TGTGCCAGCAGCCACCTATACAGTCCCAACGTCCGGACTTTC. Its protein is CASSHLYSPNVRTF.

This chain uses TRBV15 with TRBJ2-1; TRBD1 agrees at 8 bases. The CDR3 contains 16 residues. V gave up 3 bases and J gave up 5 bases; unmatched junction bases: 9. Germline assignment: CDR1 LNHNV and CDR2 YYDKDF (reference sequence). CDR3 sequence (DNA): TGTGCCACCAGCAGCCCCAGGGCGGGACAGGACAATGAGCAGTTCTTC. Translation gives CATSSPRAGQDNEQFF.

This clonotype came up a few times. Here the CDR3 reads CASRKTVNEKLFF. In DNA, the CDR3 is TGTGCCAGCAGAAAGACAGTTAATGAAAAACTGTTTTTT. The chain has TRBV6-6 and TRBJ1-4; tentatively, D is TRBD1 (5 bases). V gave up 6 bases and J gave up 4 bases, with 9 bases separating them. The germline CDR1 and CDR2 sequences are MNHNY and SVGAGI (reference sequence). The CDR3 runs 13 residues.

The chain uses TRBV13 and TRBJ1-2; no firm D call. Trimming cost V 1 base and J 7 bases, with 10 bases left between them. The CDR3 sequence is 13 residues long. Germline CDR1 PRHDT, CDR2 FYEKMQ (reference sequence). The chain's CDR3 is CASSLDRRSGYTF. As DNA, the CDR3 is TGTGCCAGCAGCTTAGATCGGCGCTCTGGCTACACCTTC.

The rearrangement links TRBV20-1 to TRBJ2-5; TRBD1 aligns across 7 bases. Germline values: CDR1 DFQATT, CDR2 SNEGSKA (reference sequence). CDR3 size: 12 residues. V trimming: 3 bases; J trimming: 4 bases; junction bases outside the gene matches: 2. The CDR3 DNA reads as TGCAGTGCTAGTACAGGGGTAGAGACCCAGTACTTC. Encoded protein: CSASTGVETQYF.

This clonotype was seen more than once but under ten times. The chain is built from TRBV6-5 and TRBJ1-6, with 10 bases that match TRBD1. The germline CDR1 and CDR2 sequences are MNHEY and SVGAGI. V was pared by 2 bases and J by 14 bases, with 9 bases of the junction left unmatched. CDR3 length: 15 amino acids. The CDR3 loop is CASSYEGQGISSLHF. The CDR3 DNA sequence: TGTGCCAGCAGTTACGAGGGACAGGGGATTTCGTCCCTCCACTTT.